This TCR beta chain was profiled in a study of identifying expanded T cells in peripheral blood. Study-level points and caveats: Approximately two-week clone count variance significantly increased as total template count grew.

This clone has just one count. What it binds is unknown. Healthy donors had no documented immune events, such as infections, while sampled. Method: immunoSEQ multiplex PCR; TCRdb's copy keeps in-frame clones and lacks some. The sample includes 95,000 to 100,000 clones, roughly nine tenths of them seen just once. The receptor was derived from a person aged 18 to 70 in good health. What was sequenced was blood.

The CDR3 DNA is TGTGCCAGCTCACCACGCTCCAGCGGGGGGGTAGAGACCCAGTACTTC. Translating it yields CASSPRSSGGVETQYF. This rearrangement joins TRBV18 to TRBJ2-5, with 10 positions matching TRBD2. Germline V gives CDR1 KGHSH, CDR2 LQKENI. The junction had 6 bases not matched to a gene; V was cut back by 1 base and J by 4 bases. The CDR3 has 16 residues.